The 31 T cell receptor beta chains reported below all come from one sample, sequenced in a study of cytomegalovirus exposure and HLA in healthy donors. The PCR ran on 60 Vbeta and 13 Jbeta primers. Profiled with immunoSEQ multiplex PCR; TCRdb holds only in-frame clones, not every one. The table records more than 85,000 clones, 76% of them present only once. The specimen sequenced was PBMCs. These receptor sequences come from a man aged 25-45 years in good health and CMV-seropositive.

This rearrangement joins TRBV6-4 to TRBJ2-2; 8 bases fit TRBD2. This CDR3 region has 14 residues. CDR1 and CDR2 (germline): MRHNA, SNTAGT. The V gene end was trimmed by 3 bases and the J gene end by 3 bases; junction bases not matched to a gene: 0. CDR3 loop: CASSERGDTGELFF. The DNA for the CDR3 is TGTGCCAGCAGTGAGCGGGGGGACACCGGGGAGCTGTTTTTT.

The chain links TRBV4-3 to TRBJ2-1; TRBD2 matches 7 bases. The germline V gene has CDR1 LGHNA and CDR2 YSLEER. V gave up 3 bases and J gave up 5 bases; unmatched junction bases: 1. The CDR3 totals 13 residues. CDR3 protein: CASSQRGNNEQFF. DNA for the CDR3: TGCGCCAGCAGCCAGCGGGGGAACAATGAGCAGTTCTTC.

This chain's CDR3 is CASRPGTSDEQFF. As DNA, the CDR3 is TGTGCCAGCAGACCCGGGACTAGCGATGAGCAGTTCTTC. This sequence joins TRBV5-6 and TRBJ2-1; the match to TRBD2 covers 10 bases. Germline V CDR1 and CDR2: SGHDT, YYEEEE. CDR3 length: 13 amino acids. The V and J ends lost 5 bases and 8 bases, in that order; junction bases with no gene match: 4.

This clone appeared once. This chain links TRBV11-2 with TRBJ2-4, with D maybe TRBD1 (5 bases). The germline CDR1 and CDR2 sequences are SGHAT and FQNNGV. This CDR3 contains 15 residues. The ends were cut back, 3 bases at V and 5 bases at J, with 14 bases in the middle. The CDR3: CASSFYRSPENIQYF. DNA of the CDR3: TGTGCCAGCAGCTTTTACAGGAGTCCGGAAAACATTCAGTACTTC.

The V gene is TRBV30, the J gene TRBJ2-5, with D perhaps matching TRBD1 (5 bases). Trimming removed 5 bases at V and 1 base at J, with 17 bases between. Germline CDR1 is GTSNPN and CDR2 is SVGIG (reference sequence). This CDR3 region has 15 residues. CDR3: CAWEPGQGSQETQYF. Here the CDR3 DNA reads TGTGCCTGGGAGCCCGGGCAGGGAAGCCAAGAGACCCAGTACTTC. Supplemented by reference TRBV30 and TRBJ2-5, the full variable domain reads SQTIHQWPATLVQPVGSPLSLECTVEGTSNPNLYWYRQAAGRGLQLLFYSVGIGQISSEVPQNLSASRPQDRQFILSSKKLLLSDSGFYLCAWEPGQGSQETQYFGPGTRLLVL.

In its sample, this clone was seen once. The J gene is TRBJ1-5, the V gene TRBV19; possible D gene TRBD1, 5 bases. CDR1 and CDR2 from the germline V gene are LNHDA and SQIVND (reference sequence). This CDR3 has 13 amino acids. Trimming left V 6 bases short and J 6 bases short, with 12 bases between. The CDR3 bases are TGTGCCAGTAGGGGGGTGGGAGGTCAGCCCCAGCATTTT. Protein: CASRGVGGQPQHF. Full variable domain (remainder filled in from reference TRBV19 and TRBJ1-5): DGGITQSPKYLFRKEGQNVTLSCEQNLNHDAMYWYRQDPGQGLRLIYYSQIVNDFQKGDIAEGYSVSREKKESFPLTVTSAQKNPTAFYLCASRGVGGQPQHFGDGTRLSIL.

The chain joins TRBV7-8 to TRBJ2-3; weak D call: TRBD2 (6 bases). The V end lost 0 bases, the J end lost 2 bases, and 12 bases lay between the germline ends. Germline V gives CDR1 SGHVS, CDR2 FQNEAQ. The CDR3 length is 16 residues. The CDR3 DNA sequence: TGTGCCAGCAGCTTAGCGGGGGTAGCGGACACAGATACGCAGTATTTT. This encodes CASSLAGVADTDTQYF.

The rearrangement links TRBV5-1 to TRBJ2-1; D remains unclear. This CDR3 comprises 12 residues. CDR1 and CDR2 (germline): SGHRS, YFSETQ. V dropped 0 bases and J dropped 7 bases, with 5 bases sitting between them. The CDR3 region is CASSLAKNEQFF. The CDR3 bases are TGCGCCAGCAGCTTGGCTAAAAATGAGCAGTTCTTC.

The DNA of the CDR3 is TGTGCCAGCAGCTTAGGGAGGGGCACAGATACGCAGTATTTT. It specifies CASSLGRGTDTQYF. The chain combines TRBV7-2 with TRBJ2-3; possible D gene TRBD2, 6 bases. Looked up from germline, CDR1 is SGHTA and CDR2 is FQGNSA. Trimming shortened V by 1 base and J by 1 base, and 6 bases separated the two germline ends. This CDR3 is built from 14 residues.

V and J are TRBV27 and TRBJ2-2, with 8 positions matching TRBD1. With 2 bases clipped from V and 3 bases from J, the junction kept 8 bases outside the gene matches. The CDR3 extends over 17 amino acids. Germline V gives CDR1 MNHEY, CDR2 SMNVEV (reference sequence). This CDR3 is CASSLTGGLIDTGELFF. The CDR3 bases are TGTGCCAGCAGTTTAACAGGGGGGCTTATCGACACCGGGGAGCTGTTTTTT.

The chain employs TRBV19 and TRBJ2-7; 12 bases are shared with TRBD2. The CDR3 is made up of 16 amino acids. The V gene end was trimmed by 9 bases and the J gene end by 2 bases; junction bases not matched to a gene: 11. The germline CDR1 and CDR2 sequences are LNHDA and SQIVND (reference sequence). The CDR3 is CARRTSGEAFPYEQYF. CDR3 in DNA: TGTGCCAGAAGGACTAGCGGGGAGGCTTTCCCCTACGAGCAGTACTTC. The variable domain in full, completed from reference TRBV19 and TRBJ2-7, reads DGGITQSPKYLFRKEGQNVTLSCEQNLNHDAMYWYRQDPGQGLRLIYYSQIVNDFQKGDIAEGYSVSREKKESFPLTVTSAQKNPTAFYLCARRTSGEAFPYEQYFGPGTRLTVT.

This chain uses TRBV19 with TRBJ2-1, with 7 bases that match TRBD2. V lost 1 base, J lost 4 bases, and 4 bases stayed unmatched. Per the germline V gene, CDR1 is LNHDA and CDR2 is SQIVND (reference sequence). There are 15 residues in the CDR3. The CDR3 nucleotides read TGTGCCAGTAGTATAGGGGAGGGTCGTTACAATGAGCAGTTCTTC. Translating gives CASSIGEGRYNEQFF.

This sequence joins TRBV13 and TRBJ2-2; TRBD2 might be the D (5 bases). The germline V gene encodes CDR1 PRHDT and CDR2 FYEKMQ (reference sequence). V dropped 2 bases and J dropped 1 base, with 5 bases sitting between them. The CDR3 is 14 residues long. The chain's CDR3 is CASSLRGNTGELFF. CDR3 sequence (DNA): TGTGCCAGCAGCTTACGGGGGAACACCGGGGAGCTGTTTTTT. Full variable domain (rest looked up from reference TRBV13 and TRBJ2-2): AAGVIQSPRHLIKEKRETATLKCYPIPRHDTVYWYQQGPGQDPQFLISFYEKMQSDKGSIPDRFSAQQFSDYHSELNMSSLELGDSALYFCASSLRGNTGELFFGEGSRLTVL.

This chain uses TRBV28 with TRBJ1-4, with D unclear. Trimming took 3 bases from V and 8 from J, leaving 13 bases between them. The CDR3 is made up of 14 amino acids. Looked up from germline, CDR1 is MDHEN and CDR2 is SYDVKM. CDR3 DNA sequence: TGTGCCAGCAGTTTTGAGGGCCCGGGAGAAAAACTGTTTTTT. Residues: CASSFEGPGEKLFF. Full variable domain (outside the CDR3, taken from reference TRBV28 and TRBJ1-4): DVKVTQSSRYLVKRTGEKVFLECVQDMDHENMFWYRQDPGLGLRLIYFSYDVKMKEKGDIPEGYSVSREKKERFSLILESASTNQTSMYLCASSFEGPGEKLFFGSGTQLSVL.

A word on this clone: The same CDR3 can be traced to other DNA sequences in this sample. J is TRBJ2-5 and V is TRBV6-5; no reliable D call. Looked up from germline, CDR1 is MNHEY and CDR2 is SVGAGI. CDR3 length equals 13 residues. Trimming took 0 bases from V and 2 from J, leaving 4 bases between them. The chain's CDR3 is CASSYSYQETQYF. The CDR3 DNA is TGTGCCAGCAGTTACTCGTATCAAGAGACCCAGTACTTC.

V and J are TRBV14 and TRBJ2-3, with TRBD1 matching over 9 bases. V lost 6 bases and J lost 0; bases outside the gene matches: 13. The CDR3 covers 18 residues. The germline V gene encodes CDR1 SGHDN and CDR2 FVKESK. For the CDR3, the DNA is TGTGCCAGCAGTACAGGGGGCCTGACATCCTTTAGCACAGATACGCAGTATTTT. It specifies CASSTGGLTSFSTDTQYF.

This clone came up a few times. The chain carries TRBV6-5 and TRBJ2-5; 7 bases match TRBD1. Germline lookup yields CDR1 MNHEY and CDR2 SVGAGI. This CDR3 contains 15 residues. V lost 4 bases and J lost 2; bases outside the gene matches: 7. Here the CDR3 reads CASSSDDRVQETQYF. The CDR3 region has the DNA TGTGCCAGCAGTTCAGACGACAGGGTACAAGAGACCCAGTACTTC.

This rearrangement joins TRBV19 to TRBJ2-3; TRBD1 might be the D (5 bases). V lost 6 bases and J lost 4, with 20 bases in between. Germline V gives CDR1 LNHDA, CDR2 SQIVND (reference sequence). The CDR3 is made up of 16 amino acids. The CDR3 reads CASSRPWGFEADTQYF. As DNA, the CDR3 is TGTGCCAGTAGCCGCCCCTGGGGCTTCGAGGCAGATACGCAGTATTTT. Full variable domain (remainder filled in from reference TRBV19 and TRBJ2-3): DGGITQSPKYLFRKEGQNVTLSCEQNLNHDAMYWYRQDPGQGLRLIYYSQIVNDFQKGDIAEGYSVSREKKESFPLTVTSAQKNPTAFYLCASSRPWGFEADTQYFGPGTRLTVL.

The rearrangement uses TRBV28 and TRBJ1-2; 7 positions agree with TRBD1. CDR1 is MDHEN and CDR2 is SYDVKM in the germline V gene. CDR3 length: 12 residues. Losses at the gene ends were 2 bases for V and 10 bases for J; bases not matched to a gene: 4. The CDR3 region is CASSLPGQAYTF. As DNA, the CDR3 is TGTGCCAGCAGTTTACCCGGACAGGCCTACACCTTC.

This rearrangement joins TRBV29-1 to TRBJ2-7; no definite D call. Germline V CDR1 and CDR2: SQVTM, ANQGSEA. Trimming removed 7 bases from V and 6 bases from J, with 13 bases in between. This CDR3 comprises 11 residues. CDR3 nucleotide sequence: TGCAGCGCTCTGCTAGGAACCGAGCAGTACTTC. Translation gives CSALLGTEQYF.

This clone turned up a few times. V and J are TRBV15 and TRBJ2-5; 8 nucleotides line up with TRBD2. Trimming at V came to 2 bases and at J to 1 base, leaving 18 bases not matched to a gene. CDR1 and CDR2 (germline): LNHNV, YYDKDF (reference sequence). This CDR3 spans 20 amino acids. The CDR3, as DNA: TGTGCCACCAGCAGACCGGGGACTAGGGCGAGCGGGGAAACCCAAGAGACCCAGTACTTC. Protein: CATSRPGTRASGETQETQYF.

The gene calls are TRBV6-6 and TRBJ1-6; D is unresolved. The CDR3 contains 12 residues. Deletions cut 6 bases from V and 13 bases from J, with 13 bases between. Germline CDR1 is MNHNY and CDR2 is SVGAGI (reference sequence). The CDR3 nucleotides are TGTGCCAGCAGCCTCGCGGAGGTTCCCCTCCACTTT. It translates to CASSLAEVPLHF.

This chain uses TRBV30 with TRBJ2-1; D is perhaps TRBD2 (5 bases). The CDR3 contains 14 residues. Germline loops: CDR1 GTSNPN, CDR2 SVGIG (reference sequence). Trimming removed 4 bases at V and 0 bases at J, with 10 bases between. CDR3 nucleotide sequence: TGTGCCTGGATTCACGGGGACTCCTACAATGAGCAGTTCTTC. Translated: CAWIHGDSYNEQFF. The full variable domain, with the rest looked up from reference TRBV30 and TRBJ2-1, is SQTIHQWPATLVQPVGSPLSLECTVEGTSNPNLYWYRQAAGRGLQLLFYSVGIGQISSEVPQNLSASRPQDRQFILSSKKLLLSDSGFYLCAWIHGDSYNEQFFGPGTRLTVL.

This chain uses TRBV7-9 with TRBJ1-1, with a tentative D call TRBD1 (6 bases). CDR3 length equals 14 residues. In germline, CDR1 is SEHNR, CDR2 FQNEAQ (reference sequence). V was pared by 8 bases and J by 4 bases, with 17 bases between. CDR3 region: CASGTGTLGTEAFF. The CDR3 DNA reads TGTGCCAGCGGCACCGGGACACTGGGCACTGAAGCTTTCTTT.

The chain couples TRBV12-5 to TRBJ1-5; possibly TRBD1 for D (5 bases). CDR3 length: 13 residues. Trimming removed 7 bases from V and 1 base from J, with 8 bases in between. The germline gives CDR1 LGHNT, CDR2 FRNRAP. The CDR3, as DNA: TGTGCTAGTGCAGGGATGAGCAATCAGCCCCAGCATTTT. The encoded protein is CASAGMSNQPQHF.

V is TRBV4-3 and J is TRBJ1-2; no definite D call. This CDR3 spans 17 amino acids. Germline CDR1 reads LGHNA; CDR2 reads YSLEER. V was shortened by 1 base and J by 6 bases, with 21 bases between the two germline ends. The CDR3 coding sequence is TGCGCCAGCAGCCAAGGAACGTCTGAATTTTACTTGGATGGCTACACCTTC. This encodes CASSQGTSEFYLDGYTF.

This clone was counted between two and nine times. The genes are TRBV14 and TRBJ1-2; D call uncertain. The CDR3 length is 13 residues. With 1 base removed from V and 8 bases from J, the gap between germline ends came to 11 bases. Germline CDR1 is SGHDN and CDR2 is FVKESK. CDR3 sequence (DNA): TGTGCCAGCAGCCAAGGTTCCCGGGGAGGCTACACCTTC. This sequence encodes CASSQGSRGGYTF.

Comment on this clone: One end of the junction fails to match germline, which may point to a read error. This chain connects TRBV4-1 to TRBJ2-7, with 7 nucleotides matching TRBD1. The CDR3 has 15 amino acids. Germline V gene lookup returns CDR1 MGHRA and CDR2 YSYEKL. CDR3 sequence reads: CASSHLTGHSFEQYF. The CDR3 DNA follows: TGCGCCAGCAGCCATCTGACAGGGCACTCCTTCGAGCAGTACTTC.

This clone was observed a handful of times. This rearrangement joins TRBV18 to TRBJ2-1; 12 bases fit TRBD2. V gave up 3 bases and J gave up 8 bases; unmatched junction bases: 2. Germline V gene lookup returns CDR1 KGHSH and CDR2 LQKENI. CDR3 length: 14 amino acids. Written as DNA, the CDR3 is TGTGCCAGCTCACCGCCTAGCGGGGGGGATGAGCAGTTCTTC. It codes for CASSPPSGGDEQFF.

The V call is TRBV11-2, the J call TRBJ2-6; D is ambiguous. Germline assignment: CDR1 SGHAT and CDR2 FQNNGV. Trimming pared 3 bases from V and 4 bases from J, leaving 7 bases between. This CDR3 has 14 amino acids. DNA of the CDR3: TGTGCCAGCAGCTTGTACTTCGGGGCCAACGTCCTGACTTTC. This encodes CASSLYFGANVLTF.

This clone was counted between two and nine times. This chain connects TRBV9 to TRBJ2-1, with 9 bases that match TRBD2. The CDR3 totals 13 residues. The V gene's germline CDR1 is SGDLS and CDR2 YYNGEE. V was clipped by 7 bases and J by 9 bases; unmatched bases: 8. The CDR3 loop reads CASCAGGQGEQFF. The DNA of the CDR3 is TGTGCCAGCTGTGCGGGGGGGCAGGGTGAGCAGTTCTTC.